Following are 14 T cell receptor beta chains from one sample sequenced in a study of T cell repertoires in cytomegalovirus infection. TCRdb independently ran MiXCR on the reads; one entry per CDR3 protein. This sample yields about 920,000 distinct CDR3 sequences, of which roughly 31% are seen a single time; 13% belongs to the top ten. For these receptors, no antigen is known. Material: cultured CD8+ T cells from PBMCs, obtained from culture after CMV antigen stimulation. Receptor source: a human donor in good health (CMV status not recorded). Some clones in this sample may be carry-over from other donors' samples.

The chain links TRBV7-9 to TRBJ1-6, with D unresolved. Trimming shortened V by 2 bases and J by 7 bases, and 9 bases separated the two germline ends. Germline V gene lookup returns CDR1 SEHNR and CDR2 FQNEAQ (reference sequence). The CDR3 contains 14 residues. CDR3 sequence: CASSLPTVNSPLHF. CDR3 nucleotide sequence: TGTGCCAGCAGCTTACCTACAGTAAATTCACCCCTCCACTTT.

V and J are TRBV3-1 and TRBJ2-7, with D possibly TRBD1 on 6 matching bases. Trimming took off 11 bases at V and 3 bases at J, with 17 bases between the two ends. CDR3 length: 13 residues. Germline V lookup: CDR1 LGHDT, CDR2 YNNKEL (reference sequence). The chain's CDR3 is CASQGPPNYEQYF. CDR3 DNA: TGTGCCTCCCAGGGGCCCCCCAACTACGAGCAGTACTTC.

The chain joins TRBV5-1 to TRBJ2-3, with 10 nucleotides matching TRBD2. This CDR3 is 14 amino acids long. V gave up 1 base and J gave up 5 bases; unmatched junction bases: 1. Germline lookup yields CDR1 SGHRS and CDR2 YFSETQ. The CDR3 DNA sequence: TGCGCCAGCAGCTTGTCTAGCGGGGGAGATACGCAGTATTTT. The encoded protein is CASSLSSGGDTQYF. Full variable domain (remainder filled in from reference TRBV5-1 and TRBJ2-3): KAGVTQTPRYLIKTRGQQVTLSCSPISGHRSVSWYQQTPGQGLQFLFEYFSETQRNKGNFPGRFSGRQFSNSRSEMNVSTLELGDSALYLCASSLSSGGDTQYFGPGTRLTVL.

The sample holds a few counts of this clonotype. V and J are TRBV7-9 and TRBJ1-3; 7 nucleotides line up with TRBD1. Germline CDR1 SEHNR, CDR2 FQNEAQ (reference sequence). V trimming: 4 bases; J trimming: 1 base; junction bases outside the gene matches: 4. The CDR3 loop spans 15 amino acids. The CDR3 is CASSSGGISGNTIYF. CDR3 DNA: TGTGCCAGCAGCTCAGGGGGTATTTCTGGAAACACCATATATTTT.

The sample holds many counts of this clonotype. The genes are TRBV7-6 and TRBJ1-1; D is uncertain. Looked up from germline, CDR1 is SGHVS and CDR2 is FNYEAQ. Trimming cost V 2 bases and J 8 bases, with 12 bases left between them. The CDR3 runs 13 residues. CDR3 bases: TGTGCCAGCAGCTTAAGCGGTTCGAGAGAAGCTTTCTTT. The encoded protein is CASSLSGSREAFF.

The CDR3 spells CASSGTGRGELFF. Written as DNA, the CDR3 is TGTGCCAGCAGTGGGACAGGACGCGGGGAGCTGTTTTTT. V and J are TRBV6-2 or TRBV6-3 and TRBJ2-2; TRBD1 agrees at 8 bases. The J segment lost 7 bases and the V segment lost 5 bases, leaving 3 bases of the junction unmatched. This CDR3 contains 13 residues. Germline loops: CDR1 MNHEY, CDR2 SVGEGT.

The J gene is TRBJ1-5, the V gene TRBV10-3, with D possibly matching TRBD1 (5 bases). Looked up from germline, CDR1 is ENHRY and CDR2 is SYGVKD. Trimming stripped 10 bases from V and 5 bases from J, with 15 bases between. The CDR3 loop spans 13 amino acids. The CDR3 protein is CATYYGGDQPQHF. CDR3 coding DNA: TGTGCCACATACTACGGGGGGGATCAGCCCCAGCATTTT.

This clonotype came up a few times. CDR3: CASRGPGTPSKGAKNIQYF. Here the CDR3 DNA reads TGTGCCAGCAGGGGTCCCGGGACGCCCTCCAAAGGGGCCAAAAACATTCAGTACTTC. The V and J genes are TRBV6-5 and TRBJ2-4; D may be TRBD1 or TRBD2 (5 bases each). The germline gives CDR1 MNHEY, CDR2 SVGAGI. CDR3 length: 19 residues. Trimming took 6 bases from V and 1 from J, leaving 25 bases between them.

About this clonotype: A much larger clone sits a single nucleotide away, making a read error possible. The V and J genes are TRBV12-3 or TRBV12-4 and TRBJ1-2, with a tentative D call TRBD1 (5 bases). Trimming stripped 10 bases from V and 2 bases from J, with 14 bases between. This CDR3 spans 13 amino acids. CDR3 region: CANRRQTNYGYTF. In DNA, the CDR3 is TGTGCCAACAGAAGACAGACAAACTATGGCTACACCTTC.

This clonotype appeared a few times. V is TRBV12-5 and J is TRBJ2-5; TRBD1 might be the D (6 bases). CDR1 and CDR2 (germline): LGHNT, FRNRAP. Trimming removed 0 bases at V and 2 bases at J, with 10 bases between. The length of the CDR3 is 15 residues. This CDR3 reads CASGLVQGVQETQYF. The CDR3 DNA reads TGTGCTAGTGGTTTGGTACAGGGCGTTCAAGAGACCCAGTACTTC.

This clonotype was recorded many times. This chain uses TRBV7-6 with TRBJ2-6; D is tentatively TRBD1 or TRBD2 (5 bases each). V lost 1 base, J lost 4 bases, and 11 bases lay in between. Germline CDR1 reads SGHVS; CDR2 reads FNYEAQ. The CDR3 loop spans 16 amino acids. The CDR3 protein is CASSLVGTGGANVLTF. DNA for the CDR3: TGTGCCAGCAGCTTAGTCGGGACGGGAGGGGCCAACGTCCTGACTTTC.

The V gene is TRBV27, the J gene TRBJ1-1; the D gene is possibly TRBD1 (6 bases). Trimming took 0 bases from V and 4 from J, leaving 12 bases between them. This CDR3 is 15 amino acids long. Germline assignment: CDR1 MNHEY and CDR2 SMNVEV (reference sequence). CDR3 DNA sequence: TGTGCCAGCAGTTTATCAGTGGGGGCCGGCACTGAAGCTTTCTTT. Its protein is CASSLSVGAGTEAFF.

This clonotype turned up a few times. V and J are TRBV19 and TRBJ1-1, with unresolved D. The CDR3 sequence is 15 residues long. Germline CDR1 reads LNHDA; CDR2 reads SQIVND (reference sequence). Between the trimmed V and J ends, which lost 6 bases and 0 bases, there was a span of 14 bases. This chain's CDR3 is CASRKLDIMNTEAFF. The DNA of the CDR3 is TGTGCCAGTAGAAAACTCGACATTATGAACACTGAAGCTTTCTTT.

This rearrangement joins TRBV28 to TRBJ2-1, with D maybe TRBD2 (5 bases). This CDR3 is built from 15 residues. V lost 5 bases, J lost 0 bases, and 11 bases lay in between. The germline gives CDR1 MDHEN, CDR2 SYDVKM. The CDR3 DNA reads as TGTGCCAGCAGTAGACTATCTAGCTCCTACAATGAGCAGTTCTTC. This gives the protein CASSRLSSSYNEQFF.